This T cell receptor beta chain was profiled in a study of cytomegalovirus exposure and HLA in healthy donors. Looking at the study overall: Inside one of the first data releases sat around 85 million unique TCRs taken from HLA-typed donors.

The primer mix had 60 Vbeta and 13 Jbeta primers. Study processing details: Later, an analysis found 75 million to 90 million unique TCR beta chains, and 9.5 million to 12 million of these were shared. Libraries were prepared by immunoSEQ multiplex PCR; TCRdb keeps only in-frame clonotypes and omits some of them. D and trimming were read from the DNA, whereas the V and J calls and clone size are those reported in that table. Among more than 120,000 clones, about 79% were seen once, and the ten largest hold less than 3%. The donors gave bone marrow, and they were healthy. Unmatched junction bases numbered 7, after V lost 8 bases and J lost 5 bases. The CDR3 contains 13 residues. Germline CDR1 KGHSH, CDR2 LQKENI.

The rearrangement uses TRBV18 and TRBJ2-7, with 9 bases lining up with TRBD1. Sample: PBMCs. The TCR sequence derives from a male donor in good health and CMV-seronegative. The CDR3 DNA reads as TGTGCCAGCAGACAGGGGGGAGAAGACGAGCAGTACTTC. Residues: CASRQGGEDEQYF.